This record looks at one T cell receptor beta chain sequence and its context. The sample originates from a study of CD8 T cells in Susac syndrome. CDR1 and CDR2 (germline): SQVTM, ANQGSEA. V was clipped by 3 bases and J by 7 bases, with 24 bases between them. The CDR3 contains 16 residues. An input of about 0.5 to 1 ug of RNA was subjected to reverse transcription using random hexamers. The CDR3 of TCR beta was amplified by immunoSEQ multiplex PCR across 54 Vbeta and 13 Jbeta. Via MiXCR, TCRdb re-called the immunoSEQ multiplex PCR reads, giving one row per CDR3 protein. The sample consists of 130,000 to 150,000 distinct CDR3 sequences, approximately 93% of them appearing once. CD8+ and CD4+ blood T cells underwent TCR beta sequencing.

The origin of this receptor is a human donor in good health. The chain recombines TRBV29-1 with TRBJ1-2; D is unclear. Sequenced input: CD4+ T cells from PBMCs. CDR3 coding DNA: TGCAGCGTTGATGGGGTTGGCGAGGTGGTGGGGTCTGGCTACACCTTC. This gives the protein CSVDGVGEVVGSGYTF. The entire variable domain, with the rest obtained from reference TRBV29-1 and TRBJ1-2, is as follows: SAVISQKPSRDICQRGTSLTIQCQVDSQVTMMFWYRQQPGQSLTLIATANQGSEATYESGFVIDKFPISRPNLTFSTLTVSNMSPEDSSIYLCSVDGVGEVVGSGYTFGSGTRLTVV.